This TCR beta chain emerged from a study of human T cells and chemical hapten exposure. Within the library, unique molecular identifiers were attached to each individual cDNA molecule. TCRdb redid the calling of the RACE reads with MiXCR, one entry per CDR3 protein. The sample consists of around 300,000 distinct CDR3 sequences, roughly 6.9% of them appearing once. This clonotype was counted between two and nine times. Sample time point: patch test 1, 2 weeks after DPC sensitization. Treatment defined: therapeutic diphenylcyclopropenone sensitization with weekly scalp DPC. CDR1 and CDR2 (germline): SGHDN, FVKESK. The CDR3 sequence is 18 residues long. V was pared by 1 base and J by 3 bases, with 9 bases of the junction left unmatched.

The clonotype comes from a woman under 30 with alopecia areata. Some clones in this sample may be carry-over from other donors' samples. The sample here was whole blood, taken in connection with sensitization to the hapten diphenylcyclopropenone (DPC). The chain uses TRBV14 and TRBJ2-1; 10 nucleotides match TRBD2. Written as DNA, the CDR3 is TGTGCCAGCAGCCAAGTTGGTAGCGGGGGGACATACTACAATGAGCAGTTCTTC. Translating gives CASSQVGSGGTYYNEQFF.